The 8 T cell receptor beta chains given below trace back to one sample, sequenced in a study of monozygotic twins with cystic fibrosis. Data came from immunoSEQ multiplex PCR; TCRdb stores just in-frame clones and leaves some out. The profile covers 13,000 to 15,000 clones, with about 85% appearing a single time and 1.1% taken by the ten largest. The sequenced sample consisted of blood. The receptors come from a boy younger than 18 with cystic fibrosis.

This clone was seen once. The chain is built from TRBV5-6 and TRBJ1-2; 11 bases match TRBD1. Unmatched junction bases numbered 6, after V lost 0 bases and J lost 8 bases. This CDR3 contains 15 residues. The germline CDR1 and CDR2 sequences are SGHDT and YYEEEE. The CDR3 here is CASSLVGTGGRGYTF. CDR3 nucleotides: TGTGCCAGCAGCTTGGTTGGGACAGGGGGACGGGGCTACACCTTC.

The rearrangement links TRBV5-6 to TRBJ1-1, with no clear D. The CDR3 has 13 residues. The germline V and J ends were trimmed by 4 bases and 5 bases, with 12 bases remaining between them. CDR1 SGHDT and CDR2 YYEEEE come from the germline V gene. The CDR3, as DNA: TGTGCCAGCAGCCTAGGCAAGGGTACTGAAGCTTTCTTT. Translating gives CASSLGKGTEAFF.

The chain has TRBV6-5 and TRBJ2-7, with TRBD2 matching 7 bases. The CDR3 is 15 amino acids. The germline V gene has CDR1 MNHEY and CDR2 SVGAGI. V shed 2 bases and J 2 bases; nucleotides not matched to a gene: 6. The CDR3 here is CASSYGSGRPYEQYF. The CDR3 nucleotides are TGTGCCAGCAGTTACGGTAGCGGGCGACCCTACGAGCAGTACTTC.

The J gene is TRBJ1-2, the V gene TRBV5-6; no reliable D call. This CDR3 comprises 13 residues. CDR1 and CDR2 from the germline V gene are SGHDT and YYEEEE. The V end lost 2 bases, the J end lost 6 bases, and 11 bases lay between the germline ends. DNA of the CDR3: TGTGCCAGCAGCTTCAAAAAGAGGGATGGCTACACCTTC. The encoded protein is CASSFKKRDGYTF.

This clone was counted a single time. Relative to the germline gene, one junction end is altered; a read error may explain this. The chain joins TRBV7-9 to TRBJ2-1; 12 nucleotides match TRBD2. The CDR3 is 14 amino acids. The germline V gene has CDR1 SEHNR and CDR2 FQNEAQ (reference sequence). CDR3 coding DNA: TGTGCCAGCAGCCTAGCGGGAGGGCCGGTTGAGCAGTTCTTC. It is translated as CASSLAGGPVEQFF.

This sequence joins TRBV5-1 and TRBJ1-2, with D unresolved. The V end lost 3 bases, the J end lost 4 bases, and 16 bases lay between the germline ends. Germline CDR1 is SGHRS and CDR2 is YFSETQ. The CDR3 runs 15 residues. The CDR3 nucleotides read TGCGCCAGCAGCTCCTCCCAAGGGCCTGGCTATGGCTACACCTTC. Protein: CASSSSQGPGYGYTF.

In its sample, this clone was seen a few times. This chain joins TRBV29-1 and TRBJ1-1, with D unresolved. In germline, CDR1 is SQVTM, CDR2 ANQGSEA. This CDR3 is built from 12 residues. Trimming left V 7 bases short and J 4 bases short, with 13 bases between. CDR3 in DNA: TGCAGCGCGGATGTCAGGAGCACTGAAGCTTTCTTT. Protein product: CSADVRSTEAFF.

This clone is large by share. The genes are TRBV6-1 and TRBJ2-3; 10 nucleotides match TRBD1. CDR1 and CDR2 from the germline V gene are MNHNS and SASEGT. The CDR3 sequence is 13 residues long. Trimming at V came to 10 bases and at J to 2 bases, leaving 3 bases not matched to a gene. The CDR3 nucleotides read TGTGCCACGGGGACAGGGGACACAGATACGCAGTATTTT. This translates into CATGTGDTDTQYF.